This T cell receptor (beta chain) originates from a study of shared clonotypes between healthy human individuals. Study results and caveats: Non-shared clonotypes displayed generation probabilities falling below those of clonotypes present in all four donors. The donor pool, a small one, limited the genetic and exposure-history diversity represented.

Between the trimmed V and J ends, which lost 4 bases and 0 bases, there was a span of 7 bases. Germline lookup yields CDR1 SGHRS and CDR2 YFSETQ. CDR3 length equals 13 residues. Regarding this clone: Its antigen is as yet unknown. Other DNA sequences in this sample translate to the same CDR3.

Clones were sequenced by immunoSEQ multiplex PCR, and TCRdb holds only the in-frame ones, with some missing. This table has approximately 980,000 clones, approximately 76% appearing once. What was sequenced was memory CD4+ T cells sorted from blood. Subset of the sample: CD45RA-negative fraction. This TCR was sampled from a man between 18 and 35 years old in good health. This rearrangement joins TRBV5-1 to TRBJ1-1; no reliable D call. The CDR3 here is CASSPGLNTEAFF. CDR3 DNA: TGCGCCAGCAGCCCTGGACTGAACACTGAAGCTTTCTTT.